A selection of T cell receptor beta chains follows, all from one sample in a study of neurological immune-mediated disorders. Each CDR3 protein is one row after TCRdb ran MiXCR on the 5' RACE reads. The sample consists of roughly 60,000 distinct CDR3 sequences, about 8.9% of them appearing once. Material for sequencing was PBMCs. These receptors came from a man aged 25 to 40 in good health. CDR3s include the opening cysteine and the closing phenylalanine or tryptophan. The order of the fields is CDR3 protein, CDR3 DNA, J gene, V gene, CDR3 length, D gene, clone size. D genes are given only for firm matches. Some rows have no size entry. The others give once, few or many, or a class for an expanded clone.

CSVATDKLQPQHF	TGCAGCGTCGCAACCGATAAACTACAGCCCCAGCATTTT	TRBJ1-5	TRBV29-1	13	NA	many
CASSSYRGLNEQYF	TGTGCCAGCAGCTCTTACAGGGGGCTTAACGAGCAGTACTTC	TRBJ2-7	TRBV11-2	14	TRBD1	many
CASSARPMNQPQHF	TGTGCCAGCAGCGCCCGACCCATGAATCAGCCCCAGCATTTT	TRBJ1-5	TRBV2	14	NA	NA
CASSFTGPYEQYF	TGTGCCAGCAGCTTTACAGGGCCATACGAGCAGTACTTC	TRBJ2-7	TRBV11-2	13	NA	many
CASSLATSGLPAEQYF	TGTGCCAGCAGCTTAGCGACTAGCGGCCTACCGGCCGAGCAGTACTTC	TRBJ2-7	TRBV7-6	16	TRBD2	many
CSVEVGGENEQYF	TGCAGCGTTGAAGTAGGGGGCGAAAACGAGCAGTACTTC	TRBJ2-7	TRBV29-1	13	TRBD1	many
CASSGTDGQPQHF	TGTGCCAGCAGTGGTACCGACGGTCAGCCCCAGCATTTT	TRBJ1-5	TRBV27	13	NA	many
CASSPARTRPTGANVLTF	TGTGCCAGCAGCCCAGCGAGGACCCGGCCCACTGGGGCCAACGTCCTGACTTTC	TRBJ2-6	TRBV12-3/TRBV12-4	18	NA	many
CSASEVGRLHNEQFF	TGCAGTGCTAGTGAGGTCGGGAGGCTCCACAATGAGCAGTTCTTC	TRBJ2-1	TRBV20-1	15	TRBD2	many
CASNFGPVTGELFF	TGTGCCAGCAACTTTGGCCCGGTCACCGGGGAGCTGTTTTTT	TRBJ2-2	TRBV5-5	14	NA	many
CASSLAGTSGGSYNEQFF	TGTGCCAGCAGCTTAGCGGGGACTAGCGGGGGAAGCTACAATGAGCAGTTCTTC	TRBJ2-1	TRBV7-8	18	TRBD2	many
CSAPDLWVNTGELFF	TGCAGTGCTCCTGACTTGTGGGTGAACACCGGGGAGCTGTTTTTT	TRBJ2-2	TRBV20-1	15	NA	many
CASSYIREAAQYF	TGTGCCAGCAGTTATATAAGGGAGGCGGCCCAGTACTTC	TRBJ2-5	TRBV6-5	13	NA	many
CASSPGGPSSTDTQYF	TGTGCCAGCAGCCCGGGGGGACCTTCTAGCACAGATACGCAGTATTTT	TRBJ2-3	TRBV27	16	TRBD2	many
CASSWGTSFFAVDTQYF	TGTGCCAGCAGCTGGGGGACTAGCTTTTTTGCAGTAGATACGCAGTATTTT	TRBJ2-3	TRBV11-2	17	TRBD2	NA
CASSLLPPGLGNEQFF	TGTGCCAGCAGCTTACTCCCACCCGGCCTTGGGAATGAGCAGTTCTTC	TRBJ2-1	TRBV7-7	16	NA	many
CSAPAADWPVAGELFF	TGCAGTGCGCCGGCCGCCGATTGGCCGGTGGCCGGGGAGCTGTTTTTT	TRBJ2-2	TRBV20-1	16	NA	many
CASSPYQLRGRYYEQYF	TGTGCCAGCAGCCCTTATCAACTACGGGGACGTTACTACGAGCAGTACTTC	TRBJ2-7	TRBV14	17	NA	many
CASSPGRGQPQHF	TGTGCCAGCAGCCCCGGAAGAGGTCAGCCCCAGCATTTT	TRBJ1-5	TRBV14	13	NA	many
CASSRDISYQETQYF	TGTGCCAGCAGCCGGGACATTTCGTACCAAGAGACCCAGTACTTC	TRBJ2-5	TRBV5-6	15	NA	many
CASSKGTYEQYF	TGTGCCAGCTCAAAAGGGACCTACGAGCAGTACTTC	TRBJ2-7	TRBV18	12	NA	NA
CASNGLEEETQYF	TGCGCCAGCAACGGCCTAGAGGAAGAGACCCAGTACTTC	TRBJ2-5	TRBV5-1	13	NA	many
CAISPSTSGRFTQETQYF	TGTGCCATCAGTCCCAGTACTAGCGGGAGGTTCACCCAAGAGACCCAGTACTTC	TRBJ2-5	TRBV10-3	18	TRBD2	many
CASSNTGGAYNEQFF	TGCGCCAGCAGCAATACAGGGGGCGCTTACAATGAGCAGTTCTTC	TRBJ2-1	TRBV5-1	15	TRBD1	many
CASSISGNQPQHF	TGTGCCAGTAGTATATCGGGAAATCAGCCCCAGCATTTT	TRBJ1-5	TRBV19	13	NA	NA
CASSPGTPTVRDYGYTF	TGTGCCAGCTCACCAGGGACTCCGACAGTTCGGGACTATGGCTACACCTTC	TRBJ1-2	TRBV18	17	NA	NA
CASCPGLAHNEQFF	TGCGCCAGCTGCCCGGGACTAGCCCACAATGAGCAGTTCTTC	TRBJ2-1	TRBV5-1	14	TRBD2	many
CASSSGLADNTGELFF	TGCGCCAGCAGCTCCGGACTAGCAGATAACACCGGGGAGCTGTTTTTT	TRBJ2-2	TRBV5-1	16	TRBD2	many
CSATGQGRSYNEQFF	TGCAGTGCTACCGGACAGGGGAGGTCCTACAATGAGCAGTTCTTC	TRBJ2-1	TRBV20-1	15	TRBD1	many
CSVADLAVDTQYF	TGCAGCGTTGCTGATCTAGCAGTAGATACGCAGTATTTT	TRBJ2-3	TRBV29-1	13	NA	many
CSAPDGTVGYEQYF	TGCAGTGCCCCCGATGGGACAGTGGGCTACGAGCAGTACTTC	TRBJ2-7	TRBV20-1	14	TRBD1	many
CASSPECYEQYF	TGTGCCAGCAGCCCAGAATGCTACGAGCAGTACTTC	TRBJ2-7	TRBV4-2	12	NA	many
CASSLGSSSGDEQYF	TGTGCCAGCAGTTTGGGTTCTAGTTCCGGGGACGAGCAGTACTTC	TRBJ2-7	TRBV12-3/TRBV12-4	15	NA	many
CASSTIAGSVKNIQYF	TGTGCCAGCAGCACCATAGCGGGATCGGTCAAAAACATTCAGTACTTC	TRBJ2-4	TRBV13	16	TRBD2	many
CGSLEMTGTSTDTQYF	TGTGGCAGTTTAGAGATGACAGGGACCAGCACAGATACGCAGTATTTT	TRBJ2-3	TRBV28	16	TRBD1	NA
CASSLGRRNTEAFF	TGTGCCAGCAGTCTGGGGCGGAGGAACACTGAAGCTTTCTTT	TRBJ1-1	TRBV28	14	NA	many
CASSPTSGSSEQYF	TGTGCCAGCAGCCCGACTAGCGGGAGCAGCGAGCAGTACTTC	TRBJ2-7	TRBV3-1	14	TRBD2	many
CASTQGTYMNTEAFF	TGCGCCAGCACCCAGGGAACCTATATGAACACTGAAGCTTTCTTT	TRBJ1-1	TRBV5-1	15	NA	many
CSARPHRSGRRSYNEQFF	TGCAGTGCTAGACCCCACAGGAGCGGGAGACGCTCCTACAATGAGCAGTTCTTC	TRBJ2-1	TRBV20-1	18	TRBD2	many
CASSQRTGPGYGYTF	TGTGCCAGCAGCCAAAGGACAGGTCCAGGCTATGGCTACACCTTC	TRBJ1-2	TRBV7-8	15	TRBD1	many
CASIRGQLQVEAFF	TGTGCCAGCATCAGAGGACAGTTGCAGGTTGAAGCTTTCTTT	TRBJ1-1	TRBV12-3/TRBV12-4	14	NA	many
CASSKEGGGRLNEQFF	TGTGCCAGCAGCAAAGAAGGGGGAGGCCGGTTGAATGAGCAGTTCTTC	TRBJ2-1	TRBV7-2	16	NA	many